Listed here are 30 T cell receptor beta chains from one sample, sequenced in a study of cytomegalovirus exposure and HLA in healthy donors. This PCR relied on a set of 60 Vbeta primers and 13 Jbeta primers. The repertoire was sequenced with immunoSEQ multiplex PCR; TCRdb's copy has only in-frame clones and lacks some. Its clone listing holds under 40,000 clones. Source material: PBMCs. The receptors originated from a woman aged 40 to 49 in good health and CMV-seropositive.

The chain uses TRBV30 and TRBJ1-2, with no clear D. V dropped 5 bases and J dropped 4 bases, with 8 bases sitting between them. The CDR3 loop spans 11 amino acids. Looked up from germline, CDR1 is GTSNPN and CDR2 is SVGIG (reference sequence). CDR3 nucleotides: TGTGCCTGGGCCCGCGGCTATGGCTACACCTTC. Translation: CAWARGYGYTF.

The V call is TRBV7-9, the J call TRBJ1-4, with 8 bases lining up with TRBD1. This CDR3 is built from 13 residues. Germline V gene data show CDR1 as SEHNR and CDR2 as FQNEAQ (reference sequence). The junction had 4 bases not matched to a gene; V was cut back by 1 base and J by 12 bases. The CDR3: CASSLGGTGQLFF. The CDR3 DNA reads TGTGCCAGCAGCTTAGGTGGGACAGGACAACTGTTTTTT.

The chain is built from TRBV6-5 and TRBJ2-7; TRBD2 matches at 7 bases. The CDR3 consists of 12 residues. V lost 10 bases and J lost 7; bases outside the gene matches: 10. Germline CDR1 reads MNHEY; CDR2 reads SVGAGI. CDR3: CATIGTSEEQYF. DNA of the CDR3: TGTGCCACCATCGGAACTAGCGAGGAGCAGTACTTC.

Its frequency marks this clone as medium-sized (0.01 to 0.1%). The rearrangement links TRBV4-2 to TRBJ2-5; 14 bases map to TRBD2. Losses at the gene ends were 0 bases for V and 4 bases for J; bases not matched to a gene: 7. The CDR3 sequence is 18 residues long. Germline V gives CDR1 LGHNA, CDR2 YNFKEQ. CDR3 bases: TGTGCCAGCAGCCAAGATAAGACTAGCGGGAGGGATCGAGAGACCCAGTACTTC. Translation: CASSQDKTSGRDRETQYF.

The V gene is TRBV15, the J gene TRBJ2-1, with 8 nucleotides matching TRBD2. The J segment lost 3 bases and the V segment lost 5 bases, leaving 6 bases of the junction unmatched. This CDR3 is 15 amino acids long. Per the germline V gene, CDR1 is LNHNV and CDR2 is YYDKDF (reference sequence). CDR3 amino acids: CATSSTSGIYNEQFF. DNA for the CDR3: TGTGCCACCAGCTCCACTAGCGGAATCTACAATGAGCAGTTCTTC.

This chain joins TRBV28 and TRBJ1-2, with 8 bases that match TRBD1. The CDR3 runs to 16 residues. The trim removed 2 bases at V and 4 bases at J, leaving 9 bases unmatched. From germline, CDR1 is MDHEN and CDR2 SYDVKM. The CDR3 bases are TGTGCCAGCAGTTTAACCCAGGACAGGGAAGCCTATGGCTACACCTTC. This translates into CASSLTQDREAYGYTF.

The rearrangement links TRBV5-4 to TRBJ2-1, with D perhaps matching TRBD2 (5 bases). Germline CDR1 and CDR2: SGHNT and YYREEE (reference sequence). This CDR3 region has 13 residues. With 0 bases removed from V and 5 bases from J, the gap between germline ends came to 6 bases. The CDR3 region is CASSLGGHNEQFF. The CDR3 DNA is TGTGCCAGCAGCTTGGGAGGGCACAATGAGCAGTTCTTC. Looking up the rest from reference TRBV5-4 and TRBJ2-1 gives the full variable domain: ETGVTQSPTHLIKTRGQQVTLRCSSQSGHNTVSWYQQALGQGPQFIFQYYREEENGRGNFPPRFSGLQFPNYSSELNVNALELDDSALYLCASSLGGHNEQFFGPGTRLTVL.

The chain joins TRBV27 to TRBJ1-2; a weak D match, TRBD1 (5 bases). The germline V gene encodes CDR1 MNHEY and CDR2 SMNVEV (reference sequence). The CDR3 spans 13 residues. The germline V and J ends were trimmed by 6 bases and 3 bases, with 11 bases remaining between them. The CDR3 loop is CASRAGGDYGYTF. The CDR3 coding sequence is TGTGCCAGCAGAGCCGGGGGAGACTATGGCTACACCTTC.

CDR3 sequence (DNA): TGCGCCAGCAGCCAAGGGGGTGGGATTAGCGGGCTGCCAGATACGCAGTATTTT. This codes for CASSQGGGISGLPDTQYF. V is TRBV4-3 and J is TRBJ2-3; the match to TRBD2 covers 7 bases. The CDR3 is made up of 18 amino acids. Unmatched junction bases numbered 14, after V lost 1 base and J lost 4 bases. In germline, CDR1 is LGHNA, CDR2 YSLEER.

V and J are TRBV6-6 and TRBJ2-7; TRBD2 matches 8 bases. The CDR3 is 14 amino acids. V was clipped by 2 bases and J by 5 bases; unmatched bases: 5. Germline CDR1 reads MNHNY; CDR2 reads SVGAGI (reference sequence). The CDR3, as DNA: TGTGCCAGCAGTTACCCGGGGGGGGCAGACGAGCAGTACTTC. It is translated as CASSYPGGADEQYF.

The gene calls are TRBV6-5 and TRBJ2-7; 10 bases agree with TRBD2. Germline CDR1 is MNHEY and CDR2 is SVGAGI. The CDR3 has 15 amino acids. J lost 4 bases, V lost 2 bases, and 5 bases had no gene match. The CDR3 is CASSYHPSGGYEQYF. The CDR3, as DNA: TGTGCCAGCAGTTACCACCCTAGCGGGGGTTACGAGCAGTACTTC.

The V call is TRBV4-1, the J call TRBJ2-5, with TRBD2 as a possible D gene (6 bases). This CDR3 has 16 residues. CDR1 is MGHRA, CDR2 YSYEKL, per germline. V was clipped by 0 bases and J by 5 bases, with 16 bases between them. CDR3 protein: CASSQDQRGGGETQYF. The DNA of the CDR3 is TGCGCCAGCAGCCAAGATCAAAGGGGTGGGGGGGAGACCCAGTACTTC.

The chain is built from TRBV7-2 and TRBJ1-1, with 8 positions matching TRBD1. With 5 bases clipped from V and 8 bases from J, the junction kept 7 bases outside the gene matches. The CDR3 spans 13 residues. CDR1 is SGHTA and CDR2 is FQGNSA in the germline V gene. CDR3 nucleotide sequence: TGTGCCAGCAGCCCGGACCGGGACAGGGAAGCTTTCTTT. Translating it yields CASSPDRDREAFF.

V is TRBV19 and J is TRBJ1-1; D might be TRBD1 (6 bases). The ends were cut back, 7 bases at V and 0 bases at J, with 15 bases in the middle. The germline V gene encodes CDR1 LNHDA and CDR2 SQIVND (reference sequence). The CDR3 covers 15 residues. The CDR3 sequence is CASIVGGGVNTEAFF. The CDR3 DNA is TGTGCCAGTATTGTAGGGGGGGGAGTGAACACTGAAGCTTTCTTT.

J is TRBJ2-7 and V is TRBV2; TRBD2 agrees at 8 bases. This CDR3 is built from 13 residues. J gave up 3 bases and V 3 bases, and 1 base lay outside the gene matches. CDR1 and CDR2 from the germline V gene are SNHLY and FYNNEI. The CDR3 sequence: CASSETSVYEQYF. As DNA, the CDR3 is TGTGCCAGCAGTGAGACTAGCGTCTACGAGCAGTACTTC.

The V gene is TRBV4-3, the J gene TRBJ2-3, with TRBD2 as a possible D gene (6 bases). CDR3 length: 13 residues. Germline CDR1 and CDR2: LGHNA and YSLEER. V lost 3 bases, J lost 6 bases, and 10 bases lay in between. The CDR3 sequence is CASSQRLGDTQYF. In DNA, the CDR3 is TGCGCCAGCAGCCAGAGACTAGGGGATACGCAGTATTTT.

The chain recombines TRBV4-1 with TRBJ2-7; TRBD2 is a possible D gene (5 bases). V shed 3 bases and J shed 2 bases, with 11 bases lying between them. Germline loops: CDR1 MGHRA, CDR2 YSYEKL. The CDR3 runs 14 residues. The CDR3 DNA is TGCGCCAGCAGCCATGTCACCGGGACCTACGAGCAGTACTTC. Translated: CASSHVTGTYEQYF.

The chain joins TRBV2 to TRBJ1-1, with D possibly being TRBD1 (5 bases). Germline values: CDR1 SNHLY, CDR2 FYNNEI. Trimming pared 6 bases from V and 1 base from J, leaving 12 bases between. This CDR3 spans 14 amino acids. The CDR3 is CASRPGPSNTEAFF. The CDR3 DNA reads as TGTGCCAGCAGGCCAGGGCCCTCGAACACTGAAGCTTTCTTT.

This chain uses TRBV7-2 with TRBJ1-5; a weak D match, TRBD1 (5 bases). Germline loops: CDR1 SGHTA, CDR2 FQGNSA. Deletions cut 1 base from V and 2 bases from J, with 12 bases between. The CDR3 sequence is 16 residues long. The CDR3 DNA reads TGTGCCAGCAGCTTAGTCTCGGGGGTCGGCAATCAGCCCCAGCATTTT. It encodes CASSLVSGVGNQPQHF.

CDR3 nucleotides: TGTGCCAGCCGAGTCTTAGGGGGAGACGAGCAGTACTTC. It is translated as CASRVLGGDEQYF. The rearrangement links TRBV27 to TRBJ2-7; possibly TRBD1 for D (6 bases). V lost 8 bases to trimming and J lost 5 bases, with 16 bases between them. The germline V gene has CDR1 MNHEY and CDR2 SMNVEV (reference sequence). This CDR3 region has 13 residues.

CDR3 sequence reads: CASSHLTGTSGGELFF. CDR3 DNA sequence: TGTGCCAGCAGCCATCTCACCGGGACTAGTGGCGGGGAGCTGTTTTTT. V and J are TRBV4-2 and TRBJ2-2, with TRBD2 matching over 8 bases. The germline gives CDR1 LGHNA, CDR2 YNFKEQ. J was trimmed by 7 bases and V by 3 bases; bases with no gene match: 10. There are 16 residues in the CDR3.

CDR3 in amino acids: CASGLLGSSYEQYF. CDR3 coding DNA: TGTGCTAGTGGTTTGTTGGGGAGCTCCTACGAGCAGTACTTC. The chain joins TRBV12-5 to TRBJ2-7; D might be TRBD2 (5 bases). Per germline, CDR1 LGHNT and CDR2 FRNRAP. Trimming shortened V by 2 bases and J by 0 bases, and 8 bases separated the two germline ends. The length of the CDR3 is 14 residues.

The V gene is TRBV5-1, the J gene TRBJ1-1; D is perhaps TRBD1 (6 bases). CDR1 and CDR2 (germline): SGHRS, YFSETQ. The CDR3 consists of 14 residues. V was shortened by 3 bases and J by 1 base, with 10 bases between the two germline ends. The CDR3 DNA is TGCGCCAGCAGCTCGGGGACACCGAACACTGAAGCTTTCTTT. Translated: CASSSGTPNTEAFF. Based on the CDR3 plus reference TRBV5-1 and TRBJ1-1, the full variable domain is KAGVTQTPRYLIKTRGQQVTLSCSPISGHRSVSWYQQTPGQGLQFLFEYFSETQRNKGNFPGRFSGRQFSNSRSEMNVSTLELGDSALYLCASSSGTPNTEAFFGQGTRLTVV.

The V gene is TRBV6-1, the J gene TRBJ2-7; TRBD2 might be the D (7 bases). There are 16 residues in the CDR3. Germline V gene data show CDR1 as MNHNS and CDR2 as SASEGT. Deletions cut 4 bases from V and 1 base from J, with 17 bases between. CDR3 in amino acids: CASSGFGGGPSYEQYF. The DNA of the CDR3 is TGTGCCAGCAGTGGGTTTGGGGGGGGCCCTTCCTACGAGCAGTACTTC.

The CDR3 reads CASSTGLASNTGELFF. For the CDR3, the DNA is TGTGCCAGCAGCACCGGACTAGCGAGTAACACCGGGGAGCTGTTTTTT. J is TRBJ2-2 and V is TRBV5-4, with TRBD2 identical over 9 bases. Germline assignment: CDR1 SGHNT and CDR2 YYREEE (reference sequence). V gave up 4 bases and J gave up 2 bases; unmatched junction bases: 6. This CDR3 comprises 16 residues.

This chain connects TRBV4-3 to TRBJ2-5; 7 nucleotides agree with TRBD2. CDR3 length: 15 residues. V lost 0 bases to trimming and J lost 0 bases; unmatched junction nucleotides: 1. Per the germline V gene, CDR1 is LGHNA and CDR2 is YSLEER. The CDR3 nucleotides are TGCGCCAGCAGCCAAGAGGGAGGGAACCAAGAGACCCAGTACTTC. This encodes CASSQEGGNQETQYF.

CDR3 in DNA: TGTGCCAGCAGTCTCTTGACAGGGAACAATGAGCAGTTCTTC. It specifies CASSLLTGNNEQFF. This chain joins TRBV6-5 and TRBJ2-1, with TRBD1 matching over 7 bases. Germline V gene lookup returns CDR1 MNHEY and CDR2 SVGAGI. J gave up 5 bases and V 5 bases, and 6 bases lay outside the gene matches. This CDR3 contains 14 residues.

CDR3 in amino acids: CASSYSNPQATDTQYF. The CDR3 nucleotides are TGTGCCAGCAGTTACTCGAACCCCCAGGCCACAGATACGCAGTATTTT. The chain uses TRBV6-5 and TRBJ2-3; D ambiguous. Germline assignment: CDR1 MNHEY and CDR2 SVGAGI. This CDR3 spans 16 amino acids. Trimming shortened V by 0 bases and J by 2 bases, and 12 bases separated the two germline ends.

The rearrangement joins TRBV18 to TRBJ2-7, with TRBD1 identical over 9 bases. The CDR3 is made up of 12 amino acids. Germline V gene sequence: CDR1 KGHSH, CDR2 LQKENI. Trimming removed 3 bases from V and 6 bases from J; junction bases left unmatched: 0. CDR3 DNA sequence: TGTGCCAGCTCACCGACAGGGGGCGAGCAGTACTTC. It encodes CASSPTGGEQYF.

The V call is TRBV6-4, the J call TRBJ2-1, with 7 bases aligning to TRBD2. Germline CDR1 is MRHNA and CDR2 is SNTAGT. The CDR3 extends over 17 amino acids. The V gene end was trimmed by 0 bases and the J gene end by 4 bases; junction bases not matched to a gene: 9. This CDR3 is CASSDSVGGGTYNEQFF. The CDR3 DNA follows: TGTGCCAGCAGTGACTCTGTTGGCGGGGGAACATACAATGAGCAGTTCTTC.